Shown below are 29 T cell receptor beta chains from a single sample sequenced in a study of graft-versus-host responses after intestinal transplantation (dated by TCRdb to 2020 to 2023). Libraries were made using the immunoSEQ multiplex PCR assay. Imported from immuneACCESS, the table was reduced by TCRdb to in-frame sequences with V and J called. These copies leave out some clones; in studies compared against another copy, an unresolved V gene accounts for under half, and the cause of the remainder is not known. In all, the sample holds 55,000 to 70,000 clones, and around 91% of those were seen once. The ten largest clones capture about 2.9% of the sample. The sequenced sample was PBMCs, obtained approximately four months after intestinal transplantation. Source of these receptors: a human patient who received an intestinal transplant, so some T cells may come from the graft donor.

The CDR3 reads CASRSTGELFF. CDR3 DNA sequence: TGTGCCAGCAGATCCACAGGGGAGCTGTTTTTT. The chain combines TRBV2 with TRBJ2-2; D gene ambiguous. Trimming took 6 bases from V and 8 from J, leaving 7 bases between them. The germline CDR1 and CDR2 sequences are SNHLY and FYNNEI. The CDR3 length is 11 residues.

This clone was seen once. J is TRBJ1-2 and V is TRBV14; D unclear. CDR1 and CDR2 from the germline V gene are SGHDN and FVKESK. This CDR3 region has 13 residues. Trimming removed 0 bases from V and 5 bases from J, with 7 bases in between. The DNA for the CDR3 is TGTGCCAGCAGCCAAGATTACGGTTATGGCTACACCTTC. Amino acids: CASSQDYGYGYTF. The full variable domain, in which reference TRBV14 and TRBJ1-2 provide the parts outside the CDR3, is EAGVTQFPSHSVIEKGQTVTLRCDPISGHDNLYWYRRVMGKEIKFLLHFVKESKQDESGMPNNRFLAERTGGTYSTLKVQPAELEDSGVYFCASSQDYGYGYTFGSGTRLTVV.

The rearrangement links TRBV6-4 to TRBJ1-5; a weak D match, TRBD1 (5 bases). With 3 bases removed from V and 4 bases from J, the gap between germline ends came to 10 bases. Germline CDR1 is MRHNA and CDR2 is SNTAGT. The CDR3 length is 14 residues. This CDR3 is CASSDQGGNQPQHF. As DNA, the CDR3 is TGTGCCAGCAGTGATCAGGGCGGGAATCAGCCCCAGCATTTT.

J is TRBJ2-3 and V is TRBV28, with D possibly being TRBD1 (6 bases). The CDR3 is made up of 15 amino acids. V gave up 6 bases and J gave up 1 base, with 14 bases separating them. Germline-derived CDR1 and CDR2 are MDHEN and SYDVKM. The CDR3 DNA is TGTGCCAGCAGCCCAGCAGGGGTCCGCACAGATACGCAGTATTTT. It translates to CASSPAGVRTDTQYF. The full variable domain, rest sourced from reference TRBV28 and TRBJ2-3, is DVKVTQSSRYLVKRTGEKVFLECVQDMDHENMFWYRQDPGLGLRLIYFSYDVKMKEKGDIPEGYSVSREKKERFSLILESASTNQTSMYLCASSPAGVRTDTQYFGPGTRLTVL.

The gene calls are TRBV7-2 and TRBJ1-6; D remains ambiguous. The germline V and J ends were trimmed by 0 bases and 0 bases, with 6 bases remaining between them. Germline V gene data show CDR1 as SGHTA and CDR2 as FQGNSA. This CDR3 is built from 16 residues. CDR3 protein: CASSLASLSYNSPLHF. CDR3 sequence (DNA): TGTGCCAGCAGCTTAGCCAGTCTCTCCTATAATTCACCCCTCCACTTT.

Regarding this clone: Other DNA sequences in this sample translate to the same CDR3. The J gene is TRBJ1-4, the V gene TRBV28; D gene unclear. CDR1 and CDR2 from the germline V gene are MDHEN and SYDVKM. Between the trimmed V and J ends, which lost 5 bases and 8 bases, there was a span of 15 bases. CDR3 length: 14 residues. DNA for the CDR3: TGTGCCAGCAGTCTCGGGGTACAAGGGGAAAAACTGTTTTTT. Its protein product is CASSLGVQGEKLFF.

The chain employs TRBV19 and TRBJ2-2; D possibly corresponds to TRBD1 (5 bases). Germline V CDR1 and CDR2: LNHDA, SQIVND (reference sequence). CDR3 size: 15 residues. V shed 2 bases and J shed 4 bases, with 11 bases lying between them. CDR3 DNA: TGTGCCAGTAGTATAATGGCCCAGGGCACCGGGGAGCTGTTTTTT. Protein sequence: CASSIMAQGTGELFF.

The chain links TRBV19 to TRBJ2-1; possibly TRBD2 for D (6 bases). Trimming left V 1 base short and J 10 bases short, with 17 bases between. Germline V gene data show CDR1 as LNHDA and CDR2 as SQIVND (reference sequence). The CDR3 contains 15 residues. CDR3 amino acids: CASSIALAPLWEQFF. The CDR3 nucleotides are TGTGCCAGTAGTATAGCACTAGCCCCCCTCTGGGAGCAGTTCTTC.

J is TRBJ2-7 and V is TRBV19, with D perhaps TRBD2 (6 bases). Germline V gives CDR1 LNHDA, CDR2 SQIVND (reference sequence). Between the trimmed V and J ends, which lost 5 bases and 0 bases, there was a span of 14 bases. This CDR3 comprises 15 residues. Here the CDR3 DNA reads TGTGCCAGTAGTGTAGCGGCCTCCAGCTCCTACGAGCAGTACTTC. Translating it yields CASSVAASSSYEQYF.

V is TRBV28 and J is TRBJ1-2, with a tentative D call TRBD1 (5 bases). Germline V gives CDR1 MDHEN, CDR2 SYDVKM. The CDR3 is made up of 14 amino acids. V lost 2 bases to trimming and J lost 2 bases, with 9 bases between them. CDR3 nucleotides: TGTGCCAGCAGTTTAGGGGCAGGGAACTATGGCTACACCTTC. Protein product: CASSLGAGNYGYTF.

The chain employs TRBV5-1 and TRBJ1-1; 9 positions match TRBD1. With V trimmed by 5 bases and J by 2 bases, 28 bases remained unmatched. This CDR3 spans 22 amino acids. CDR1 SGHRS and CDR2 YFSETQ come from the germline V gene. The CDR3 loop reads CASSETPPGTGSFIVLNTEAFF. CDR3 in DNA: TGCGCCAGCAGTGAAACCCCTCCGGGGACAGGGAGCTTCATTGTCCTTAACACTGAAGCTTTCTTT. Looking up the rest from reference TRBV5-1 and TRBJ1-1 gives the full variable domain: KAGVTQTPRYLIKTRGQQVTLSCSPISGHRSVSWYQQTPGQGLQFLFEYFSETQRNKGNFPGRFSGRQFSNSRSEMNVSTLELGDSALYLCASSETPPGTGSFIVLNTEAFFGQGTRLTVV.

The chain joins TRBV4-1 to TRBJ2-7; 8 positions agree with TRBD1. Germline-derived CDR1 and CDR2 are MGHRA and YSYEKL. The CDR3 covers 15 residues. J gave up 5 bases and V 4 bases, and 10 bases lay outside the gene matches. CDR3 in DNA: TGCGCCAGCAGCCTCGGACAGGGAAGGATCCACGAGCAGTACTTC. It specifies CASSLGQGRIHEQYF.

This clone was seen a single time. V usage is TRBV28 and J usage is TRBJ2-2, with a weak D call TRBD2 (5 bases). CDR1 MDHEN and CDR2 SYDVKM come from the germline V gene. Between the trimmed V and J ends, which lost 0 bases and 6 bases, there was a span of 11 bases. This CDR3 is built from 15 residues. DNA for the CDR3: TGTGCCAGCAGTTTATGGGTCAGGCGGGCCGGGGAGCTGTTTTTT. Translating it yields CASSLWVRRAGELFF.

The CDR3 nucleotides are TGTGCCAGCAACGTTGAGGGGAACACTGAAGCTTTCTTT. Its protein is CASNVEGNTEAFF. V is TRBV2 and J is TRBJ1-1; D unclear. CDR3 size: 13 residues. V shed 7 bases and J shed 1 base, with 10 bases lying between them. CDR1 and CDR2 (germline): SNHLY, FYNNEI. Full variable domain (outside the CDR3, taken from reference TRBV2 and TRBJ1-1): EPEVTQTPSHQVTQMGQEVILRCVPISNHLYFYWYRQILGQKVEFLVSFYNNEISEKSEIFDDQFSVERPDGSNFTLKIRSTKLEDSAMYFCASNVEGNTEAFFGQGTRLTVV.

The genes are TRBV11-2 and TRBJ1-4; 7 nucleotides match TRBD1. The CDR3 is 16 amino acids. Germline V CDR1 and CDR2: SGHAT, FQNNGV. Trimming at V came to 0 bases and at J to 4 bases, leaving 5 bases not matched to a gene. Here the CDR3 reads CASSLEPGTVNEKLFF. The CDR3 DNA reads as TGTGCCAGCAGCTTAGAACCGGGGACAGTTAATGAAAAACTGTTTTTT.

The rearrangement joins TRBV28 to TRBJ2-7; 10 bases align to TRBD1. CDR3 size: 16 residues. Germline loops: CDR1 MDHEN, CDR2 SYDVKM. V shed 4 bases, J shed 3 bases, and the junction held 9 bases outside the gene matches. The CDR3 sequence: CASSSPRTGGLYEQYF. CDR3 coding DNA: TGTGCCAGCAGTTCGCCCCGGACAGGGGGACTCTACGAGCAGTACTTC.

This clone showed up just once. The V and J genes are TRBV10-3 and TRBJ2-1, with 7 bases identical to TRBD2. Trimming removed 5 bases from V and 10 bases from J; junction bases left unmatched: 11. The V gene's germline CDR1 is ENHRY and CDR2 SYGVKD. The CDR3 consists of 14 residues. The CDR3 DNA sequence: TGTGCCATCAGTCGGACGGCGGGGGAAGCCGAGCAGTTCTTC. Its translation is CAISRTAGEAEQFF.

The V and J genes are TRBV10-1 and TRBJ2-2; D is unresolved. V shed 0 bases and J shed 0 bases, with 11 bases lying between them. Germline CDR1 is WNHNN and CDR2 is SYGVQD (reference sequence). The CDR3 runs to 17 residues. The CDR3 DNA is TGCGCCAGCAGTGAGTCCCGGGTGGTCCCGAACACCGGGGAGCTGTTTTTT. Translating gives CASSESRVVPNTGELFF.

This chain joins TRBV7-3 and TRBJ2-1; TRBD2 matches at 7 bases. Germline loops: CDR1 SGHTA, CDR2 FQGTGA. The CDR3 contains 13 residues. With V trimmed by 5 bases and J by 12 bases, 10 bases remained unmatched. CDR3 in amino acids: CASSRTSEASQFF. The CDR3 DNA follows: TGTGCCAGCAGCCGGACTAGTGAGGCTTCGCAGTTCTTC.

The CDR3 DNA follows: TGTGCCATCAGTGAGTCGACAATCACAGATACGCAGTATTTT. Encoded protein: CAISESTITDTQYF. The rearrangement uses TRBV10-3 and TRBJ2-3; D is unresolved. The CDR3 is 14 residues long. V lost 0 bases and J lost 2, with 6 bases in between. The V gene's germline CDR1 is ENHRY and CDR2 SYGVKD.

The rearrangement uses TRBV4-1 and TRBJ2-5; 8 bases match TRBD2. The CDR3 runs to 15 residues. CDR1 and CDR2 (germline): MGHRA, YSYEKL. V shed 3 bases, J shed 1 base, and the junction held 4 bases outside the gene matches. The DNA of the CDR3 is TGCGCCAGCAGCCAGAGCGGGAGCTCCCAAGAGACCCAGTACTTC. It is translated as CASSQSGSSQETQYF.

CDR3 amino acids: CASNRGGWTDTQYF. CDR3 sequence (DNA): TGTGCCAGCAACAGGGGGGGTTGGACAGATACGCAGTATTTT. V is TRBV7-2 and J is TRBJ2-3, with D possibly TRBD1 on 8 matching bases. V was cut by 7 bases and J by 3 bases, with 14 bases left in between. This CDR3 region has 14 residues. Per germline, CDR1 SGHTA and CDR2 FQGNSA.

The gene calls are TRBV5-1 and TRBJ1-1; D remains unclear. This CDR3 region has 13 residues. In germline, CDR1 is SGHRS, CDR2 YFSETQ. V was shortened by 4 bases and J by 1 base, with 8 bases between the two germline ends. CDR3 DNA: TGCGCCAGCAGCCCTACACCGAACACTGAAGCTTTCTTT. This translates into CASSPTPNTEAFF.

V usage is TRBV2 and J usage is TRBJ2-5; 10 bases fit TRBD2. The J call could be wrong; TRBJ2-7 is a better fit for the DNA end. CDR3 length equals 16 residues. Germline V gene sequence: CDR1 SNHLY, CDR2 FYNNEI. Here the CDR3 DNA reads TGTGCCAGCAGACCCTTTGGGACTAGCGTGCCCTACGAGCAGTACTTC. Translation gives CASRPFGTSVPYEQYF.

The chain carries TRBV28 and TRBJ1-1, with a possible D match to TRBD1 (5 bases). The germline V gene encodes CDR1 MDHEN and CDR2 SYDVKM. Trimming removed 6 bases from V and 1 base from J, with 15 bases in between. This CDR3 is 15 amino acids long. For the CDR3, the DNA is TGTGCCAGCAGACCCTTGACAGTGCAGAACACTGAAGCTTTCTTT. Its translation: CASRPLTVQNTEAFF. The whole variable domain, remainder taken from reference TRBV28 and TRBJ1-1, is DVKVTQSSRYLVKRTGEKVFLECVQDMDHENMFWYRQDPGLGLRLIYFSYDVKMKEKGDIPEGYSVSREKKERFSLILESASTNQTSMYLCASRPLTVQNTEAFFGQGTRLTVV.

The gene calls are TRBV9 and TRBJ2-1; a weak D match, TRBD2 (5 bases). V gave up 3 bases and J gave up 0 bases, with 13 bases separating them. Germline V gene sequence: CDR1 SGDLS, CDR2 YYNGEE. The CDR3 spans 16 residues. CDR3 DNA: TGTGCCAGCAGCGCCCGGGGTGTGAGCTCCTACAATGAGCAGTTCTTC. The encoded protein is CASSARGVSSYNEQFF.

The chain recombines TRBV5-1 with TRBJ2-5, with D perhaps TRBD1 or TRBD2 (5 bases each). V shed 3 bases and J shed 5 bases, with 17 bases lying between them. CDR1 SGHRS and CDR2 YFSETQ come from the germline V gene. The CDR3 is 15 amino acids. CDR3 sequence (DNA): TGCGCCAGCAGCTACCGGGACGGGGTGAAGGAGACCCAGTACTTC. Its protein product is CASSYRDGVKETQYF.

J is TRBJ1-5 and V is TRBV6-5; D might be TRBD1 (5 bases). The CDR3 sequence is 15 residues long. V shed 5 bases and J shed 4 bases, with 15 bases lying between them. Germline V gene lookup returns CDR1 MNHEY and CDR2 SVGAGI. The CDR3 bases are TGTGCCAGCAGTCCCGCCGACAGAAGAAATCAGCCCCAGCATTTT. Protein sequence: CASSPADRRNQPQHF.

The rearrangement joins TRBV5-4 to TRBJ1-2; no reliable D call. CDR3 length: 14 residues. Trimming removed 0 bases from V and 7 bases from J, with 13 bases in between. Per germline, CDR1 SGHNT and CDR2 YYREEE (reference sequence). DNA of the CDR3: TGTGCCAGCAGCTTGGTGTGGGAGGAGGCTGGCTACACCTTC. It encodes CASSLVWEEAGYTF. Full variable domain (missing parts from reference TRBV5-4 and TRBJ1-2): ETGVTQSPTHLIKTRGQQVTLRCSSQSGHNTVSWYQQALGQGPQFIFQYYREEENGRGNFPPRFSGLQFPNYSSELNVNALELDDSALYLCASSLVWEEAGYTFGSGTRLTVV.